Sequencing of this T cell receptor beta chain was carried out in a study of spatial heterogeneity in lung cancer. Turning to the study itself: A total of about 73 untreated early-stage non-small cell lung cancer patients served as donors. The authors sequenced available follow-up PBMC samples, taken a median of around 2 years after resection. Raw reads contained each unique TCR and UMI combination more than ten times on average.

Described time point: blood at routine non-recurrence follow-up after resection. Per germline, CDR1 MNHEY and CDR2 SVGAGI. This CDR3 has 16 residues. Trimming removed 4 bases from V and 4 bases from J; junction bases left unmatched: 11. TCRdb analysed the 5' RACE reads with MiXCR anew, one entry per CDR3 protein. This sample has about 94,000 distinct CDR3 sequences, with roughly a fifth found just once. This clonotype turned up a few times. The TCR sequence derives from a male donor with early-stage non-small cell lung cancer. The sample consisted of PBMCs, taken at follow-up. The rearrangement joins TRBV6-5 to TRBJ2-7; TRBD2 matches 9 bases. CDR3 amino acids: CASSSRSPSGKYEQYF. The DNA for the CDR3 is TGTGCCAGCAGTTCCCGTTCCCCTAGCGGGAAGTACGAGCAGTACTTC.